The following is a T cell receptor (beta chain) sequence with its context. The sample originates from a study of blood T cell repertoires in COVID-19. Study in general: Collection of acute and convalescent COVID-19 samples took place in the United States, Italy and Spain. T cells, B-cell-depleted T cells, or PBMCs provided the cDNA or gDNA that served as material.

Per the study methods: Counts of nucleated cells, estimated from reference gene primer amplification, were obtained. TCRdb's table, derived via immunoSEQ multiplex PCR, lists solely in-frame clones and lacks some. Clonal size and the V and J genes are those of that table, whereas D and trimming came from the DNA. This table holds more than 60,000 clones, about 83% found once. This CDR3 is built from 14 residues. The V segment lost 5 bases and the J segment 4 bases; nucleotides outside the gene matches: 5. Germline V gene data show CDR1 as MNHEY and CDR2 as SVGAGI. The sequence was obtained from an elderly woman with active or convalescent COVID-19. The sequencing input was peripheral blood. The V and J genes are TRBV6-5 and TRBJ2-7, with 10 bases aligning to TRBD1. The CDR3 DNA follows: TGTGCCAGCAGTCCAGGACAGGGGGGGTACGAGCAGTACTTC. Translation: CASSPGQGGYEQYF.